A single sample is the source of the 17 T cell receptor beta chains below, sequenced in a study of cytomegalovirus exposure and HLA in healthy donors. It was with 60 Vbeta and 13 Jbeta primers that the PCR ran. Using immunoSEQ multiplex PCR, the repertoire was profiled, and TCRdb retains in-frame clones only, with some absent. The sample shows 130,000 to 150,000 clones, roughly 76% of them seen only once. The sample consisted of PBMCs. The receptors come from a human donor in good health.

On this clone itself: An end of the junction does not agree with germline; a read error may underlie this. The rearrangement joins TRBV7-9 to TRBJ2-1, with 8 bases matching TRBD2. The CDR3 spans 17 residues. The V gene's germline CDR1 is SEHNR and CDR2 FQNEAQ (reference sequence). Here the CDR3 reads CASSLAPTGGPWNEQFF. The CDR3 DNA reads TGTGCCAGCAGCCTAGCGCCTACGGGGGGGCCGTGGAATGAGCAGTTCTTC.

This clone has a single count. The chain employs TRBV5-4 and TRBJ2-1; 15 nucleotides align to TRBD2. This CDR3 has 16 amino acids. Losses at the gene ends were 3 bases for V and 3 bases for J; bases not matched to a gene: 1. The germline V gene has CDR1 SGHNT and CDR2 YYREEE (reference sequence). The CDR3 spells CASSSGLAGGYNEQFF. DNA of the CDR3: TGTGCCAGCAGCTCGGGACTAGCGGGGGGCTACAATGAGCAGTTCTTC.

The gene calls are TRBV4-1 and TRBJ2-7; 13 bases align to TRBD2. J gave up 3 bases and V 5 bases, and 4 bases lay outside the gene matches. Looked up from germline, CDR1 is MGHRA and CDR2 is YSYEKL. CDR3 length equals 15 residues. CDR3 in DNA: TGCGCCAGCAGCACCGGGACTAGCGGGAACTACGAGCAGTACTTC. Its translation is CASSTGTSGNYEQYF.

The chain recombines TRBV5-1 with TRBJ1-5, with D possibly TRBD1 on 6 matching bases. The CDR3 contains 16 residues. Looked up from germline, CDR1 is SGHRS and CDR2 is YFSETQ. V lost 5 bases and J lost 0, with 15 bases in between. The CDR3 coding sequence is TGCGCCAGCAGAAGGGGCCAGGGGTATAGCAATCAGCCCCAGCATTTT. Translation: CASRRGQGYSNQPQHF. The full variable domain, rest sourced from reference TRBV5-1 and TRBJ1-5, is KAGVTQTPRYLIKTRGQQVTLSCSPISGHRSVSWYQQTPGQGLQFLFEYFSETQRNKGNFPGRFSGRQFSNSRSEMNVSTLELGDSALYLCASRRGQGYSNQPQHFGDGTRLSIL.

V gene TRBV5-6 combines with J gene TRBJ1-1, with D possibly matching TRBD1 (5 bases). This CDR3 is built from 13 residues. The V gene's germline CDR1 is SGHDT and CDR2 YYEEEE. V dropped 4 bases and J dropped 6 bases, with 13 bases sitting between them. The CDR3 nucleotides are TGTGCCAGCAGCCGGCGGGGGAGCGCTGAAGCTTTCTTT. Translating it yields CASSRRGSAEAFF.

This rearrangement joins TRBV2 to TRBJ1-2; no clear D gene. The CDR3 contains 14 residues. Germline V gives CDR1 SNHLY, CDR2 FYNNEI. Trimming pared 6 bases from V and 6 bases from J, leaving 17 bases between. The CDR3 spells CASSRTRGIDGYTF. CDR3 nucleotides: TGTGCCAGCAGCAGGACTCGGGGAATAGATGGCTACACCTTC.

This clone occurred once. J is TRBJ1-5 and V is TRBV7-2, with D perhaps TRBD1 (5 bases). The germline V and J ends were trimmed by 7 bases and 0 bases, with 10 bases remaining between them. CDR3 length: 14 residues. Germline V gives CDR1 SGHTA, CDR2 FQGNSA. The CDR3 loop is CASTGGFSNQPQHF. CDR3 nucleotide sequence: TGTGCCAGCACCGGGGGATTTAGCAATCAGCCCCAGCATTTT.

The rearrangement joins TRBV30 to TRBJ2-7; TRBD2 matches 13 bases. The CDR3 is 17 residues long. V was clipped by 2 bases and J by 6 bases; unmatched bases: 13. The germline gives CDR1 GTSNPN, CDR2 SVGIG (reference sequence). CDR3 amino acids: CAWSRNAPGLAGVEQYF. The CDR3 DNA sequence: TGTGCCTGGAGTAGAAATGCCCCAGGACTAGCGGGAGTCGAGCAGTACTTC.

The chain employs TRBV6-1 and TRBJ1-1; D call uncertain. Germline CDR1 MNHNS, CDR2 SASEGT. The CDR3 has 13 residues. Trimming pared 6 bases from V and 0 bases from J, leaving 8 bases between. The CDR3, as DNA: TGTGCCAGCAGCGACAATATGAACACTGAAGCTTTCTTT. This sequence encodes CASSDNMNTEAFF.

The chain uses TRBV11-3 and TRBJ1-2; 7 positions agree with TRBD1. Germline V lookup: CDR1 SGHNT, CDR2 YENEEA. Trimming took 1 base from V and 4 from J; bases not matched to a gene: 3. The CDR3 runs to 14 residues. The CDR3 nucleotides are TGTGCCAGCAGCTTAGCAGGGGGTACCTATGGCTACACCTTC. Its translation is CASSLAGGTYGYTF.

This rearrangement joins TRBV7-6 to TRBJ2-2, with D perhaps matching TRBD2 (5 bases). The V end lost 2 bases, the J end lost 6 bases, and 13 bases lay between the germline ends. Per germline, CDR1 SGHVS and CDR2 FNYEAQ. This CDR3 is 15 amino acids long. This CDR3 reads CASSLTALRAGELFF. CDR3 nucleotide sequence: TGTGCCAGCAGCTTAACGGCCTTGAGGGCCGGGGAGCTGTTTTTT.

This clone was seen at least ten times. The gene calls are TRBV18 and TRBJ1-4; D remains ambiguous. The V end was cut by 6 bases, the J end by 4 bases, with 18 bases between. There are 16 residues in the CDR3. Germline CDR1 reads KGHSH; CDR2 reads LQKENI. The CDR3 bases are TGTGCCAGCTCGGATCTTCCGGGTGTCCTTAATGAAAAACTGTTTTTT. Its translation: CASSDLPGVLNEKLFF.

The rearrangement links TRBV11-3 to TRBJ1-3; no clear D gene. Trimming took 5 bases from V and 0 from J, leaving 11 bases between them. Germline CDR1 reads SGHNT; CDR2 reads YENEEA. The CDR3 is 15 amino acids. CDR3 sequence: CASSPRATSGNTIYF. In DNA form, the CDR3 reads TGTGCCAGCAGCCCGAGGGCGACCTCTGGAAACACCATATATTTT.

The rearrangement links TRBV6-5 to TRBJ1-2, with a tentative D call TRBD1 (6 bases). V lost 6 bases, J lost 2 bases, and 10 bases lay in between. There are 13 residues in the CDR3. The germline CDR1 and CDR2 sequences are MNHEY and SVGAGI. CDR3 loop: CASSSTGNYGYTF. CDR3 nucleotide sequence: TGTGCCAGCAGCAGTACAGGGAACTATGGCTACACCTTC.

The chain couples TRBV4-1 to TRBJ2-1; 9 bases map to TRBD2. Germline V lookup: CDR1 MGHRA, CDR2 YSYEKL. The CDR3 consists of 15 residues. V gave up 3 bases and J gave up 9 bases; unmatched junction bases: 9. The CDR3 region is CASSHSSGGVSEQFF. The DNA of the CDR3 is TGCGCCAGCAGCCATAGTAGCGGGGGAGTGAGTGAGCAGTTCTTC.

This clone was observed once. The V gene is TRBV28, the J gene TRBJ1-6, with D unclear. V was pared by 4 bases and J by 5 bases, with 9 bases between. In germline, CDR1 is MDHEN, CDR2 SYDVKM. The CDR3 has 14 residues. The DNA for the CDR3 is TGTGCCAGCAGTTCGCTTAGCCATAATTCACCCCTCCACTTT. Encoded protein: CASSSLSHNSPLHF.

The J gene is TRBJ2-7, the V gene TRBV5-5; no firm D call. The CDR3 totals 13 residues. V was cut by 0 bases and J by 6 bases, with 10 bases left in between. Per the germline V gene, CDR1 is SGHKS and CDR2 is YYEKEE (reference sequence). CDR3 sequence reads: CASSLGPLSEQYF. DNA of the CDR3: TGTGCCAGCAGCTTGGGGCCCCTCTCCGAGCAGTACTTC.